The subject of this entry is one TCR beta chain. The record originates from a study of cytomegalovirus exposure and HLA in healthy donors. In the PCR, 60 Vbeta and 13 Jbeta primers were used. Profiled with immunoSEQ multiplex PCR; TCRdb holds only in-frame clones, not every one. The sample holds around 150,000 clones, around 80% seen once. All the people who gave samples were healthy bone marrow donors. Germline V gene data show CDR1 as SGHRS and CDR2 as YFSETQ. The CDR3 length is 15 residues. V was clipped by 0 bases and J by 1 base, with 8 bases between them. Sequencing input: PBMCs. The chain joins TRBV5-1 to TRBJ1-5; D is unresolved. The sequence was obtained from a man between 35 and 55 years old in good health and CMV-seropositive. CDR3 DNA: TGCGCCAGCAGCTTGGGGTCGGTGAGCAATCAGCCCCAGCATTTT. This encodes CASSLGSVSNQPQHF.